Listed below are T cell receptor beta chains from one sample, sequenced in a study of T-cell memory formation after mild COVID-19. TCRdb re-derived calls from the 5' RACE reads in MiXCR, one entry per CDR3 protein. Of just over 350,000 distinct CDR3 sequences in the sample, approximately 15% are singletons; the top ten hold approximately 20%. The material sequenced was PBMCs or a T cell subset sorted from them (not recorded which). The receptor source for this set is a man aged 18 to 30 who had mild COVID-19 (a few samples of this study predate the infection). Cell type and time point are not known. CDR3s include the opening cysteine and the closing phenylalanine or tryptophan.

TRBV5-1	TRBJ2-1	CASSPGGKDYNEQFF
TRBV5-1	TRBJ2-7	CASSAGTSYEQYF
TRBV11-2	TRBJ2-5	CASSFSPGRFPQETQYF
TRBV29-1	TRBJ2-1	CSTRVAGGLSSYNEQFF
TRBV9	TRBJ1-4	CASSLRDRPNEKLFF
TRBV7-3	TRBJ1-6	CASSLTSGNSPLHF
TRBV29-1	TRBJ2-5	CSVEFSGDGQETQYF
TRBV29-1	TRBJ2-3	CSESRGGTTDTQYF
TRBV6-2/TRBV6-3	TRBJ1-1	CASSYALFGAFF
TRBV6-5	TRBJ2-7	CASSPLGRVGSYEQYF
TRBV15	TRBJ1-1	CATSERNTEAFF
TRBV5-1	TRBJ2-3	CASSFSNPADTQYF
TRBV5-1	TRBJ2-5	CASSTGQWETQYF
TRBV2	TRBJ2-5	CVSRGWRETQYF
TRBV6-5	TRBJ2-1	CASSYGTGGGGEQFF
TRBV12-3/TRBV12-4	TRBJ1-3	CASSHLSSGNTIYF
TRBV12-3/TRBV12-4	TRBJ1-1	CASSLGTAATEAFF
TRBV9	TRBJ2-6	CASSLEPGGGPGANVLTF
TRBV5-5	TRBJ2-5	CASSLGQGFQETQYF
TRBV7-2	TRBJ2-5	CASSVGTSGGRWRETQYF
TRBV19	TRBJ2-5	CASSIDQDSFQETQYF
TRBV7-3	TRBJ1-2	CASSPGTSPYGYTF
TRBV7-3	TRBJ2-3	CASSSVETGTGSPDTQYF
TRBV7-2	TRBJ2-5	CASSWRQEGRETQYF
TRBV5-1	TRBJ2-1	CASSLDQGLDKFF
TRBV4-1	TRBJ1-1	CASSHTNRIEAFF
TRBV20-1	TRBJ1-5	CSAARTGETAQPQHF
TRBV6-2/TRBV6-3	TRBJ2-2	CASSYFGWLFF
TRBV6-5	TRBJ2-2	CASYVQNTGELFF
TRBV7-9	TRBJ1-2	CASSYAGGYTF
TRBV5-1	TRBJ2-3	CASSRTSSTDTQYF
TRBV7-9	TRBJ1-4	CASSLGGVRVFF
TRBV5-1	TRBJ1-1	CASSSSGVNTEAFF
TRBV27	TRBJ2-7	CASTRWGTSSYEQYF
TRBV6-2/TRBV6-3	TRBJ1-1	CASGKADRLNTEAFF
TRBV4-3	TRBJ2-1	CASSQRPSGDYNEQFF
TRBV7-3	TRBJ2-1	CASSPNQRDGEQFF
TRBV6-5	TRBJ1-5	CASTETPGQPQHF
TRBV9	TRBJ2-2	CASSVAGQGNTGELFF
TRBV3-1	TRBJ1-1	CASSPRMGGMNTEAFF
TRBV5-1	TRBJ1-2	CASSPTRDYGYTF
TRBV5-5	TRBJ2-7	CASSLAVAEPYEQYF
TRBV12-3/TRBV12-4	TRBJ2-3	CASTRLAGVHLTDTQYF
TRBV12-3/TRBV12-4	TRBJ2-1	CASSPEKGARLLF
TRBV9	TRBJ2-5	CASNQLAGSEETQYF
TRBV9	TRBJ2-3	CASSVVAGAQNTQYF
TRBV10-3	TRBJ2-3	CAIRKGGSTDTQYF